The clone carrying this T cell receptor (beta chain) appeared many times. As yet, its antigen is unknown. The V gene lost 3 bases and the J gene lost 4 bases, with 4 bases spanning the gap. This CDR3 has 12 residues. Germline V gives CDR1 MDHEN, CDR2 SYDVKM. During its preparation, the TCRbeta library received unique molecular identifiers. Via MiXCR, TCRdb re-called the PCR reads, giving one row per CDR3 protein. The table has under 100,000 distinct CDR3 sequences, roughly a sixth seen once. The source of the sample is a study of T-cell reconstitution after alpha-beta-depleted transplantation in children. Findings of the study overall: T-cell counts and diversity were attributed mostly to newly produced T cells one year after transplant. Reports say that about two months after transplant, the alpha-beta T cells came out of several hundred graft clones that had expanded. The high TCRbeta diversity at day 60 in some patients came from surviving recipient T cells and thymic progenitors.

This sequence joins TRBV28 and TRBJ2-1; no firm D call. The specimen comprised PBMCs, mostly from graft donor cells, sampled 180 days after TCRalphabeta/CD19-depleted stem cell transplant. This receptor was taken from a male patient aged 2 to 10 who had a stem cell transplant for acute lymphoblastic leukemia, so the T cells may come from the graft donor. The CDR3 loop is CASSFLYNEQFF. CDR3 bases: TGTGCCAGCAGTTTCCTATACAATGAGCAGTTCTTC.